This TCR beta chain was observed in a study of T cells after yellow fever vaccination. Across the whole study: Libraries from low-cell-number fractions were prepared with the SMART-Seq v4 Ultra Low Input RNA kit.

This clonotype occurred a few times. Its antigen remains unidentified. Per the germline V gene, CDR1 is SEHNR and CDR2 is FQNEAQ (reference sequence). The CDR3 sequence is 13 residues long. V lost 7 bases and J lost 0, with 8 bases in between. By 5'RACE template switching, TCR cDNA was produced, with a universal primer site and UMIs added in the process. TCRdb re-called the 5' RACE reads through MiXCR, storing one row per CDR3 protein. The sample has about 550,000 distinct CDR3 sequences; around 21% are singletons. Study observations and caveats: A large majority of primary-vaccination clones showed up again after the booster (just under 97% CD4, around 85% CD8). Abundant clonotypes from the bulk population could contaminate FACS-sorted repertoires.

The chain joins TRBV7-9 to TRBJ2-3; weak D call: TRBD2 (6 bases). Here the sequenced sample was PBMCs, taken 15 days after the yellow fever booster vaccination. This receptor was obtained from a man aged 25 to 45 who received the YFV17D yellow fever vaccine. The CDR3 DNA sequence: TGTGCCAGCATTGGGGGGAGCACAGATACGCAGTATTTT. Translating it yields CASIGGSTDTQYF. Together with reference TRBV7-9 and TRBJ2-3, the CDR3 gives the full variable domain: DTGVSQNPRHKITKRGQNVTFRCDPISEHNRLYWYRQTLGQGPEFLTYFQNEAQLEKSRLLSDRFSAERPKGSFSTLEIQRTEQGDSAMYLCASIGGSTDTQYFGPGTRLTVL.